The 24 T cell receptor beta chains presented below share a single source sample, sequenced in a study of blood T cell repertoires in COVID-19. Sequencing was performed with immunoSEQ multiplex PCR; in TCRdb, only in-frame clones are kept and a portion is missing. This sample has about 210,000 clones, with roughly 90% found just once. The specimen sequenced was peripheral blood. The origin of the receptors is a man between 18 and 35 years old with active or convalescent COVID-19.

The chain carries TRBV15 and TRBJ1-5; D possibly corresponds to TRBD1 (5 bases). This CDR3 contains 14 residues. The germline V gene encodes CDR1 LNHNV and CDR2 YYDKDF (reference sequence). V was clipped by 3 bases and J by 6 bases, with 12 bases between them. Here the CDR3 reads CATSRGGAGQPQHF. The CDR3 DNA reads TGTGCCACCAGCAGGGGCGGGGCAGGTCAGCCCCAGCATTTT.

The J gene is TRBJ1-5, the V gene TRBV11-2, with a possible D match to TRBD1 (5 bases). Germline CDR1 is SGHAT and CDR2 is FQNNGV. Trimming removed 1 base at V and 6 bases at J, with 13 bases between. This CDR3 comprises 15 residues. DNA for the CDR3: TGTGCCAGCAGCTTAGGGGCAGGGTCGATTCAGCCCCAGCATTTT. Its translation is CASSLGAGSIQPQHF.

The chain is built from TRBV6-5 and TRBJ1-5, with TRBD1 identical over 10 bases. The trim removed 7 bases at V and 2 bases at J, leaving 5 bases unmatched. The CDR3 length is 15 residues. Germline CDR1 MNHEY, CDR2 SVGAGI. Here the CDR3 reads CASTMTGGRNQPQHF. The CDR3 nucleotides are TGTGCCAGCACAATGACAGGGGGCCGCAATCAGCCCCAGCATTTT.

The rearrangement joins TRBV18 to TRBJ1-6, with D unresolved. CDR3 length equals 13 residues. Germline V gives CDR1 KGHSH, CDR2 LQKENI. The V and J ends lost 6 bases and 7 bases respectively, with 10 bases between them. The DNA of the CDR3 is TGTGCCAGCTCGCCATCTCCCAATTCACCCCTCCACTTT. It yields the protein CASSPSPNSPLHF.

The chain has TRBV2 and TRBJ1-2; TRBD1 agrees at 7 bases. Germline-derived CDR1 and CDR2 are SNHLY and FYNNEI. The CDR3 has 14 amino acids. V lost 7 bases to trimming and J lost 0 bases; unmatched junction nucleotides: 5. CDR3 amino acids: CASKGAIANYGYTF. In DNA form, the CDR3 reads TGTGCCAGCAAGGGGGCTATAGCTAACTATGGCTACACCTTC.

This clone appeared a single time. V gene TRBV30 combines with J gene TRBJ2-7; 7 positions agree with TRBD2. CDR1 and CDR2 from the germline V gene are GTSNPN and SVGIG (reference sequence). The CDR3 runs 15 residues. The ends lost 0 bases at V and 9 bases at J; junction bases unmatched: 14. The CDR3 DNA sequence: TGTGCCTGGAGTGTAGGAGCGGGGTCCAACGACGGGCAGTACTTC. Translated: CAWSVGAGSNDGQYF.

The rearrangement joins TRBV2 to TRBJ2-3, with 8 bases matching TRBD2. The CDR3 consists of 16 residues. The V and J ends lost 7 bases and 6 bases, in that order; junction bases with no gene match: 15. Per the germline V gene, CDR1 is SNHLY and CDR2 is FYNNEI. CDR3 protein: CASTGVGLEITDTQYF. The CDR3 bases are TGTGCCAGCACCGGAGTGGGACTAGAGATTACGGATACGCAGTATTTT. The whole variable domain, remainder taken from reference TRBV2 and TRBJ2-3, is EPEVTQTPSHQVTQMGQEVILRCVPISNHLYFYWYRQILGQKVEFLVSFYNNEISEKSEIFDDQFSVERPDGSNFTLKIRSTKLEDSAMYFCASTGVGLEITDTQYFGPGTRLTVL.

The chain is built from TRBV19 and TRBJ1-4, with D maybe TRBD1 (5 bases). V shed 10 bases and J shed 0 bases, with 12 bases lying between them. Germline CDR1 is LNHDA and CDR2 is SQIVND (reference sequence). This CDR3 has 14 amino acids. This chain's CDR3 is CATAGQATNEKLFF. Here the CDR3 DNA reads TGTGCCACCGCCGGACAAGCAACTAATGAAAAACTGTTTTTT.

This chain uses TRBV11-2 with TRBJ2-4; D not certain. V dropped 4 bases and J dropped 0 bases, with 10 bases sitting between them. The V gene's germline CDR1 is SGHAT and CDR2 FQNNGV. This CDR3 spans 15 amino acids. CDR3 region: CASSSRDLAKNIQYF. The CDR3 DNA reads as TGTGCCAGCAGCTCGCGCGATTTAGCCAAAAACATTCAGTACTTC. Drawing the rest from reference TRBV11-2 and TRBJ2-4, the complete variable domain is EAGVAQSPRYKIIEKRQSVAFWCNPISGHATLYWYQQILGQGPKLLIQFQNNGVVDDSQLPKDRFSAERLKGVDSTLKIQPAKLEDSAVYLCASSSRDLAKNIQYFGAGTRLSVL.

This chain links TRBV5-4 with TRBJ2-3; tentatively, D is TRBD2 (6 bases). V was cut by 1 base and J by 1 base, with 13 bases left in between. Germline V gene lookup returns CDR1 SGHNT and CDR2 YYREEE (reference sequence). This CDR3 has 16 amino acids. CDR3 nucleotides: TGTGCCAGCAGCTTGCGGCGGGGATGGGGCACAGATACGCAGTATTTT. Translation: CASSLRRGWGTDTQYF. The entire variable domain, with the rest obtained from reference TRBV5-4 and TRBJ2-3, is as follows: ETGVTQSPTHLIKTRGQQVTLRCSSQSGHNTVSWYQQALGQGPQFIFQYYREEENGRGNFPPRFSGLQFPNYSSELNVNALELDDSALYLCASSLRRGWGTDTQYFGPGTRLTVL.

This clone occurred once. V and J are TRBV24-1 and TRBJ2-3; a possible D gene is TRBD2 (6 bases). The CDR3 consists of 15 residues. Germline V CDR1 and CDR2: KGHDR, SFDVKD. V was cut by 4 bases and J by 2 bases, with 12 bases left in between. This CDR3 is CATSDLGLSTDTQYF. The CDR3 nucleotides read TGTGCCACCAGTGACCTGGGACTGTCCACAGATACGCAGTATTTT.

The chain joins TRBV2 to TRBJ1-6; 7 nucleotides agree with TRBD1. Germline values: CDR1 SNHLY, CDR2 FYNNEI. The CDR3 is 15 residues long. With 4 bases clipped from V and 2 bases from J, the junction kept 2 bases outside the gene matches. The CDR3 region is CASSAGTAYNSPLHF. CDR3 bases: TGTGCCAGCAGTGCCGGGACAGCCTATAATTCACCCCTCCACTTT.

This clone was seen once. The gene calls are TRBV6-2 or TRBV6-3 and TRBJ2-7; tentative D call: TRBD2 (6 bases). Trimming took off 3 bases at V and 5 bases at J, with 29 bases between the two ends. CDR3 length: 19 amino acids. CDR1 MNHEY and CDR2 SVGEGT come from the germline V gene. The CDR3 is CASSYRGAPREPPVHEQYF. DNA for the CDR3: TGTGCCAGCAGTTATCGAGGAGCCCCGCGGGAACCGCCTGTCCACGAGCAGTACTTC.

V is TRBV6-1 and J is TRBJ1-3; D uncertain. There are 14 residues in the CDR3. Trimming shortened V by 3 bases and J by 1 base, and 7 bases separated the two germline ends. The germline CDR1 and CDR2 sequences are MNHNS and SASEGT. Here the CDR3 reads CASSDRFSGNTIYF. CDR3 in DNA: TGTGCCAGCAGTGACAGGTTTTCTGGAAACACCATATATTTT.

The chain links TRBV15 to TRBJ2-2, with a possible D match to TRBD2 (6 bases). Trimming took 4 bases from V and 0 from J, leaving 12 bases between them. This CDR3 contains 16 residues. Germline loops: CDR1 LNHNV, CDR2 YYDKDF (reference sequence). In DNA, the CDR3 is TGTGCCACCAGCACCCGGGACTGGGCGAACACCGGGGAGCTGTTTTTT. Translation gives CATSTRDWANTGELFF. The variable domain in full, with the rest retrieved from reference TRBV15 and TRBJ2-2, is DAMVIQNPRYQVTQFGKPVTLSCSQTLNHNVMYWYQQKSSQAPKLLFHYYDKDFNNEADTPDNFQSRRPNTSFCFLDIRSPGLGDTAMYLCATSTRDWANTGELFFGEGSRLTVL.

This sequence joins TRBV3-1 (or the pseudogene TRBV3-2) and TRBJ2-7; the D gene is possibly TRBD2 (5 bases). The CDR3 extends over 13 amino acids. CDR1 LGHDT and CDR2 YNNKEL come from the germline V gene (reference sequence). The ends were cut back, 4 bases at V and 6 bases at J, with 13 bases in the middle. CDR3 nucleotide sequence: TGTGCCAGCAGCCGAGGGCCCCCTACCGAGCAGTACTTC. Protein: CASSRGPPTEQYF.

The gene calls are TRBV19 and TRBJ2-1; 16 bases align to TRBD2. The trim removed 3 bases at V and 3 bases at J, leaving 5 bases unmatched. The CDR3 spans 18 residues. Looked up from germline, CDR1 is LNHDA and CDR2 is SQIVND (reference sequence). The CDR3 spells CASSMGLAGGPFYNEQFF. CDR3 sequence (DNA): TGTGCCAGTAGTATGGGACTAGCGGGGGGGCCTTTCTACAATGAGCAGTTCTTC.

V usage is TRBV5-1 and J usage is TRBJ1-1; TRBD1 might be the D (5 bases). The CDR3 runs to 14 residues. CDR1 and CDR2 (germline): SGHRS, YFSETQ. Trimming stripped 4 bases from V and 6 bases from J, with 16 bases between. CDR3 coding DNA: TGCGCCAGCAGCCTCGGGACTCCTCGCGCTGAAGCTTTCTTT. Translated, it gives CASSLGTPRAEAFF.

This clone was detected once. The chain is built from TRBV5-4 and TRBJ2-7; D is unclear. CDR3 length equals 14 residues. Germline CDR1 is SGHNT and CDR2 is YYREEE (reference sequence). Between the trimmed V and J ends, which lost 0 bases and 0 bases, there was a span of 7 bases. In nucleotides, the CDR3 is TGTGCCAGCAGCTTGGCCCCTAGCTCCTACGAGCAGTACTTC. Translating it yields CASSLAPSSYEQYF.

V and J are TRBV7-4 and TRBJ1-2; 8 bases line up with TRBD1. The CDR3 loop spans 17 amino acids. The junction had 12 bases not matched to a gene; V was cut back by 6 bases and J by 0 bases. CDR1 and CDR2 from the germline V gene are SGHVT and SQSDAQ. The CDR3 here is CASSVRGQERTNYGYTF. The CDR3 nucleotides read TGTGCCAGCAGTGTTCGGGGACAGGAAAGAACTAACTATGGCTACACCTTC.

The chain links TRBV20-1 to TRBJ1-1, with D unresolved. Between the trimmed V and J ends, which lost 6 bases and 5 bases, there was a span of 10 bases. The CDR3 extends over 11 amino acids. Per the germline V gene, CDR1 is DFQATT and CDR2 is SNEGSKA (reference sequence). The chain's CDR3 is CSAVGDTEAFF. CDR3 DNA: TGCAGTGCGGTCGGGGATACTGAAGCTTTCTTT.

This chain uses TRBV9 with TRBJ2-7, with 7 bases aligning to TRBD2. Germline V gene lookup returns CDR1 SGDLS and CDR2 YYNGEE. J lost 5 bases, V lost 0 bases, and 8 bases had no gene match. The CDR3 has 15 residues. CDR3 bases: TGTGCCAGCAGCGTAGATGCGGGGGTCATGAACGAGCAGTACTTC. Amino acids: CASSVDAGVMNEQYF. The entire variable domain, with the rest obtained from reference TRBV9 and TRBJ2-7, is as follows: DSGVTQTPKHLITATGQRVTLRCSPRSGDLSVYWYQQSLDQGLQFLIQYYNGEERAKGNILERFSAQQFPDLHSELNLSSLELGDSALYFCASSVDAGVMNEQYFGPGTRLTVT.

This clone has just a few counts. This chain uses TRBV6-5 with TRBJ1-1; the D gene is possibly TRBD1 (5 bases). Germline CDR1 reads MNHEY; CDR2 reads SVGAGI. CDR3 length: 13 residues. Trimming cost V 5 bases and J 1 base, with 8 bases left between them. In DNA form, the CDR3 reads TGTGCCAGCAGTACGACAGAGAACACTGAAGCTTTCTTT. Protein product: CASSTTENTEAFF.

About this clone: This sample includes further DNA sequences coding for the same CDR3. The V call is TRBV18, the J call TRBJ1-1; D is ambiguous. Germline loops: CDR1 KGHSH, CDR2 LQKENI. This CDR3 is 14 amino acids long. V was clipped by 6 bases and J by 1 base, with 12 bases between them. The CDR3 DNA is TGTGCCAGCTCGCCTAGAGGAGGGAACACTGAAGCTTTCTTT. This translates into CASSPRGGNTEAFF.